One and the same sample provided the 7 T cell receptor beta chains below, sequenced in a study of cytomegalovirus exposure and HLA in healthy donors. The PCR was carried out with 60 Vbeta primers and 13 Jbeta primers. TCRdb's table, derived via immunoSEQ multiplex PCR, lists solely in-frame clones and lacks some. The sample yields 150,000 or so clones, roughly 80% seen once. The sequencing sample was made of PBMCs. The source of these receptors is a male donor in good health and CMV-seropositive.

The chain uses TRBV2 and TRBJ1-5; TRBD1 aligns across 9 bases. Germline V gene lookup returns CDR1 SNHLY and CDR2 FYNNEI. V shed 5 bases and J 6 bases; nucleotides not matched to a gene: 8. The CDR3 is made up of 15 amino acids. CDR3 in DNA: TGTGCCAGCAGTAAAACAGGGGGCTTAGGTCAGCCCCAGCATTTT. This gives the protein CASSKTGGLGQPQHF.

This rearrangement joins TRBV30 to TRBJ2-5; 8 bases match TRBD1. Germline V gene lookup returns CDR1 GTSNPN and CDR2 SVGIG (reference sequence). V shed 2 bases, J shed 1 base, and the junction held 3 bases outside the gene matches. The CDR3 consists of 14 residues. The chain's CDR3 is CAWSLQGVQETQYF. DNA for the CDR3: TGTGCCTGGAGTTTACAGGGGGTCCAAGAGACCCAGTACTTC.

Here the CDR3 DNA reads TGTGCCAGCTCATCCGGACAGGAAAAGACCCAGTACTTC. Residues: CASSSGQEKTQYF. This rearrangement joins TRBV18 to TRBJ2-5; 7 bases agree with TRBD1. The V segment lost 5 bases and the J segment 6 bases; nucleotides outside the gene matches: 6. CDR3 length equals 13 residues. Germline assignment: CDR1 KGHSH and CDR2 LQKENI.

The CDR3 DNA is TGTGCCAGCAGCTTAAATTCAGGGATGGGGCAGTACTTC. As protein: CASSLNSGMGQYF. The chain joins TRBV11-2 to TRBJ2-7; D possibly corresponds to TRBD1 (5 bases). Between the trimmed V and J ends, which lost 2 bases and 9 bases, there was a span of 14 bases. The CDR3 sequence is 13 residues long. From germline, CDR1 is SGHAT and CDR2 FQNNGV.

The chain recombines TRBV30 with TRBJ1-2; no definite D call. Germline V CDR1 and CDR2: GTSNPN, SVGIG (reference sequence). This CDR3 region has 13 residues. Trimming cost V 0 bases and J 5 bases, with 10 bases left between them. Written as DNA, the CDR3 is TGTGCCTGGAGTGTAACAGAATTTTATGGCTACACCTTC. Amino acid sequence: CAWSVTEFYGYTF.

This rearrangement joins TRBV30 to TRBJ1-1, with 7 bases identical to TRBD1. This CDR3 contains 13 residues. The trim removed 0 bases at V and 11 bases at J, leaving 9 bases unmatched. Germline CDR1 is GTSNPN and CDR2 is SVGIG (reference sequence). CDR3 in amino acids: CAWSVGTVDRAFF. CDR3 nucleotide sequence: TGTGCCTGGAGTGTAGGGACAGTGGATCGGGCTTTCTTT.

CDR3 in amino acids: CASSSLPRGNYGYTF. The CDR3 region has the DNA TGTGCCAGCAGCTCCCTCCCTAGGGGCAACTATGGCTACACCTTC. The chain has TRBV7-8 and TRBJ1-2, with a possible D match to TRBD1 (5 bases). Germline CDR1 and CDR2: SGHVS and FQNEAQ. V dropped 4 bases and J dropped 2 bases, with 14 bases sitting between them. The CDR3 consists of 15 residues.